This paragraph covers one T cell receptor (beta chain) sequence. These data originate in a study of CD8 T cells in Susac syndrome. CDR1 is LGHDT and CDR2 is YNNKEL in the germline V gene (reference sequence). V was shortened by 1 base and J by 10 bases, with 14 bases between the two germline ends. The CDR3 is made up of 13 amino acids. The RNA, about 0.45 to 1 ug, was put through reverse transcription using random hexamers. MiXCR was run by TCRdb on the immunoSEQ multiplex PCR reads, yielding one entry per CDR3 protein. The sample has some 200,000 distinct CDR3 sequences; 90% to 95% are singletons. Sequenced input: CD4+ T cells from PBMCs. The clonotype was recovered from a human donor with multiple sclerosis. The chain links TRBV3-1 to TRBJ2-7; D is perhaps TRBD2 (7 bases). For the CDR3, the DNA is TGTGCCAGCAGCCAAGGCGGAGGGGGGGGACAGTACTTC. It specifies CASSQGGGGGQYF.